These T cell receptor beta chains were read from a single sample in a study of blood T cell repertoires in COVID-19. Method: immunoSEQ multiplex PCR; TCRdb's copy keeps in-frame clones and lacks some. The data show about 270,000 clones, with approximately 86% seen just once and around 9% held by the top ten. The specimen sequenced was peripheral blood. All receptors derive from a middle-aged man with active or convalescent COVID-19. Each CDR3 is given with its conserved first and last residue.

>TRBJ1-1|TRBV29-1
CSVWDTYEAFF
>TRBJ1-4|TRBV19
CASWGRGTGSEKLFF
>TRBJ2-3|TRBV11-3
CASSLRTGHTDTQYF
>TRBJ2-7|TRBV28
CASSLDLAGGPSYEQYF
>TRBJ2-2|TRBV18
CASSPREAHPAGELFF
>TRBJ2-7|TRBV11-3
CASSPRGGADLYEQYF
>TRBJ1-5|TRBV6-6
CASSLATGGIQPQHF
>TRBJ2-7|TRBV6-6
CASGLTTYEQYF
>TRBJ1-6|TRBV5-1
CASSETTGVGNSPLHF
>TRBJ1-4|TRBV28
CASSNGQGPFEKLFF
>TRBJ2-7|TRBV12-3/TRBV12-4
CASSLGRGDEQYF
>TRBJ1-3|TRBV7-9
CASSSRTASSGNTIYF
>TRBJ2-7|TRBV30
CACEVRDRGREQYF
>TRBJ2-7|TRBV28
CASHGRGDYEQYF
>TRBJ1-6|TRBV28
CASTFAIDRNYNSPLHF
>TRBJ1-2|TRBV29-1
CSVPRQGRDGYTF
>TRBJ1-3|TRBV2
CASSVSRTLSGSGNTIYF
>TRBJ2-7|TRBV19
CASSPRRGLVYEQYF
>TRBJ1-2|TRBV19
CATDPTGGYYGYTF
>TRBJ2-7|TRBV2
CASSPQEGSYEQYF
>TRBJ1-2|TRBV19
CASNPSGGRSYGYTF
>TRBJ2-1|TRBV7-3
CASSLWTGGEDEQFF
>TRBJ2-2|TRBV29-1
CSVDLGVGELFF
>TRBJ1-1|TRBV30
CAWSVGGSAEAFF
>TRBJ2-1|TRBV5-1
CASSSLTGNNEQFF
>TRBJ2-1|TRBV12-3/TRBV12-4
CASSFIDEQFF
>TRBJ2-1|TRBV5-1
CASSSRLASRNEQFF
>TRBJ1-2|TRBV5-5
CASSRARETNYGYTF
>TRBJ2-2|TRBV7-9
CASTHLQGSRGELFF
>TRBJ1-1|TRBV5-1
CASSLGQGIGYTEAFF
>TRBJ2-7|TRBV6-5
CAMRGSSYEQYF
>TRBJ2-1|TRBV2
CASREWDMSSYNEQFF
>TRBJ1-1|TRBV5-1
CASSPTTALNTEAFF
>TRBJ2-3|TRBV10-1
CASSESDRGQADTQYF
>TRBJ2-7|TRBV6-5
CASSYSRRSGNEQYF
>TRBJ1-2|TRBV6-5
CASNPRDSRNYGYTF
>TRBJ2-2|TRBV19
CASRDIPPPGELFF
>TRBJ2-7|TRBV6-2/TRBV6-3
CASSYGTGVYEQYF
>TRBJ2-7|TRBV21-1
CASSKSGRALAYYEQYF
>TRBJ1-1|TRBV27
CASSLYQEVRTEAFF
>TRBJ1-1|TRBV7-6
CASSLMTGMNTEAFF
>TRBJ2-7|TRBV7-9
CASSLTGAYEQYF
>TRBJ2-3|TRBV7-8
CASRGQVETQYF
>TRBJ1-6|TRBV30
CAWSVLGSPLHF
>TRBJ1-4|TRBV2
CASSNGVNEKLFF
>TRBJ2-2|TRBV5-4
CASRWGGANTGELFF